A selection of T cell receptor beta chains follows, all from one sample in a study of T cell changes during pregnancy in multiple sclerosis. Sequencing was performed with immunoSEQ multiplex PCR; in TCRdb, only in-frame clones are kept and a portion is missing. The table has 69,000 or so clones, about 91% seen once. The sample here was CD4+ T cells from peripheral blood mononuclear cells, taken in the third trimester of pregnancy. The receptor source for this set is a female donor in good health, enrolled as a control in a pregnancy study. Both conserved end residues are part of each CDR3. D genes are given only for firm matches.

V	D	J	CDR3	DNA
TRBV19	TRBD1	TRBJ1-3	CASSPGQGLLSGNTIYF	TGTGCCAGTAGTCCTGGACAGGGTCTCCTATCTGGAAACACCATATATTTT
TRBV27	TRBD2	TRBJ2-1	CASSSPPSGGGMYEQFF	TGTGCCAGCAGTTCTCCACCATCCGGGGGGGGTATGTATGAGCAGTTCTTC
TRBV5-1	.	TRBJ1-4	CASSVQPGLEEKLFF	TGCGCCAGCAGCGTCCAACCAGGGCTTGAAGAAAAACTGTTTTTT
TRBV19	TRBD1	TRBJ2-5	CASSTDRGLGETQYF	TGTGCCAGTAGTACCGACAGGGGGCTAGGAGAGACCCAGTACTTC
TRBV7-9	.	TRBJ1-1	CASSLDPRRNTEAFF	TGTGCCAGCAGCTTAGATCCGCGGAGGAACACTGAAGCTTTCTTT
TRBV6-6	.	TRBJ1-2	CASTLGGDGYTF	TGTGCCAGCACTCTGGGGGGGGATGGCTACACCTTC
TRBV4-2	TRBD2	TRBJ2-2	CASSRLAGANTGELFF	TGTGCCAGCAGCAGGCTAGCGGGGGCAAACACCGGGGAGCTGTTTTTT
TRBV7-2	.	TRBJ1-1	CASSLDRNTEAFF	TGTGCCAGCAGCCTGGACAGGAACACTGAAGCTTTCTTT
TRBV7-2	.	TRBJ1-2	CASSLPSAGHGYTF	TGTGCCAGCAGCCTACCCTCGGCGGGCCATGGCTACACCTTC
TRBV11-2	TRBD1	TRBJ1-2	CASSAVSRDRGQGYGYTF	TGTGCCAGCAGCGCTGTCTCCCGGGACAGGGGGCAGGGCTATGGCTACACCTTC
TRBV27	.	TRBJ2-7	CASRNIPGSRGYEQYF	TGTGCCAGCAGAAACATCCCGGGATCCAGGGGCTACGAGCAGTACTTC
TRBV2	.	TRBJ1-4	CASTLLGRNNEKLFF	TGTGCCAGCACCCTACTAGGGCGGAATAATGAAAAACTGTTTTTT
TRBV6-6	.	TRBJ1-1	CASSPTTQWRGRGAFF	TGTGCCAGCAGCCCCACTACCCAATGGCGGGGGCGAGGGGCTTTCTTT
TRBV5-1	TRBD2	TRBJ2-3	CASSLGLAGPGTDTQYF	TGCGCCAGCAGCTTGGGACTAGCGGGGCCTGGCACAGATACGCAGTATTTT
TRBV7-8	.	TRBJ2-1	CASSFEAAYNEQFF	TGTGCCAGCAGCTTTGAAGCGGCCTACAATGAGCAGTTCTTC
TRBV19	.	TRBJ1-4	CASSIGLNEKLFF	TGTGCCAGTAGTATCGGGTTAAATGAAAAACTGTTTTTT
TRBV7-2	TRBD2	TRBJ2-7	CASSLESGAYEQYF	TGTGCCAGCAGCTTAGAGAGCGGGGCCTACGAGCAGTACTTC